The rows below give T cell receptor beta chains drawn from one sample of a study of cytomegalovirus exposure and HLA in healthy donors. TCRdb's table, derived via immunoSEQ multiplex PCR, lists solely in-frame clones and lacks some. The sample includes about 96,000 clones. What was sequenced was PBMCs. These receptor sequences come from a young woman in good health and CMV-seronegative. Each CDR3 is given with its conserved first and last residue. The D gene is left open where the match is weak.

cdr3_aa: CASSNLGEVTGQPQHF; cdr3_nt: TGTGCCAGCAGTAACCTAGGGGAGGTGACGGGTCAGCCCCAGCATTTT; d_call: -; v_call: TRBV6-6; j_call: TRBJ1-5
cdr3_aa: CASSEEALSYEQYF; cdr3_nt: TGTGCCAGCAGTGAAGAAGCGTTATCCTACGAGCAGTACTTC; d_call: -; v_call: TRBV2; j_call: TRBJ2-7
cdr3_aa: CASSFTGFTEAFF; cdr3_nt: TGTGCCAGCAGTTTTACAGGGTTCACTGAAGCTTTCTTT; d_call: -; v_call: TRBV27; j_call: TRBJ1-1
cdr3_aa: CASTPGLTSTDTQYF; cdr3_nt: TGTGCCAGCACCCCAGGACTGACTAGCACAGATACGCAGTATTTT; d_call: -; v_call: TRBV7-9; j_call: TRBJ2-3
cdr3_aa: CASSESGRGNEQFF; cdr3_nt: TGCGCCAGCAGTGAGAGCGGGAGAGGCAATGAGCAGTTCTTC; d_call: TRBD2; v_call: TRBV10-1; j_call: TRBJ2-1
cdr3_aa: CASSVQSTDTQYF; cdr3_nt: TGTGCCAGCAGCGTACAGTCCACAGATACGCAGTATTTT; d_call: -; v_call: TRBV6-5; j_call: TRBJ2-3
cdr3_aa: CASSTRWASTDTQYF; cdr3_nt: TGTGCCAGTAGTACCCGATGGGCTAGCACAGATACGCAGTATTTT; d_call: -; v_call: TRBV19; j_call: TRBJ2-3
cdr3_aa: CASSLVRQGAREKLFF; cdr3_nt: TGTGCCAGCAGCTTAGTAAGACAGGGGGCGAGAGAAAAACTGTTTTTT; d_call: TRBD1; v_call: TRBV7-8; j_call: TRBJ1-4
cdr3_aa: CASSVASADQGRKNIQYF; cdr3_nt: TGTGCCAGCAGCGTAGCTTCGGCAGATCAAGGGAGGAAAAACATTCAGTACTTC; d_call: -; v_call: TRBV9; j_call: TRBJ2-4
cdr3_aa: CASSLQGADTGELFF; cdr3_nt: TGTGCCAGCAGTCTACAGGGGGCGGACACCGGGGAGCTGTTTTTT; d_call: TRBD1; v_call: TRBV6-4; j_call: TRBJ2-2
cdr3_aa: CASKEGHDNEQFF; cdr3_nt: TGCGCCAGCAAGGAAGGACACGACAATGAGCAGTTCTTC; d_call: -; v_call: TRBV5-1; j_call: TRBJ2-1
cdr3_aa: CASSSRGGFGNTIYF; cdr3_nt: TGTGCCAGCAGCTCCCGGGGGGGCTTTGGAAACACCATATATTTT; d_call: -; v_call: TRBV7-3; j_call: TRBJ1-3
cdr3_aa: CASSLRRVGQGLTETQYF; cdr3_nt: TGTGCCAGCAGTTTAAGGCGAGTAGGACAGGGGCTGACAGAGACCCAGTACTTC; d_call: TRBD1; v_call: TRBV27; j_call: TRBJ2-5
cdr3_aa: CASSLGGFGSPLHF; cdr3_nt: TGTGCCAGCAGCCTCGGTGGTTTCGGGTCACCCCTCCACTTT; d_call: -; v_call: TRBV7-8; j_call: TRBJ1-6
cdr3_aa: CASSRQGNTEAFF; cdr3_nt: TGTGCCAGCAGCCGACAGGGGAACACTGAAGCTTTCTTT; d_call: TRBD1; v_call: TRBV7-8; j_call: TRBJ1-1
cdr3_aa: CASSPNRASNQPQHF; cdr3_nt: TGTGCCAGCAGCCCGAACAGAGCCAGCAATCAGCCCCAGCATTTT; d_call: -; v_call: TRBV14; j_call: TRBJ1-5
cdr3_aa: CASSLAVVSGDTGELFF; cdr3_nt: TGTGCCAGCAGCTTGGCGGTCGTCTCCGGGGACACCGGGGAGCTGTTTTTT; d_call: -; v_call: TRBV5-4; j_call: TRBJ2-2
cdr3_aa: CASSGRTSGRGETQYF; cdr3_nt: TGTGCCAGCAGCGGCCGGACTAGCGGGAGGGGTGAGACCCAGTACTTC; d_call: TRBD2; v_call: TRBV11-1; j_call: TRBJ2-5
cdr3_aa: CASSQQTGPTNEKLFF; cdr3_nt: TGTGCCAGCAGCCAACAGACAGGCCCTACTAATGAAAAACTGTTTTTT; d_call: -; v_call: TRBV9; j_call: TRBJ1-4
cdr3_aa: CASVRVSNQPQHF; cdr3_nt: TGTGCCAGCGTCCGGGTTAGCAATCAGCCCCAGCATTTT; d_call: -; v_call: TRBV2; j_call: TRBJ1-5
cdr3_aa: CASSFGGADQPQHF; cdr3_nt: TGTGCCAGCAGCTTTGGAGGGGCTGATCAGCCCCAGCATTTT; d_call: -; v_call: TRBV5-6; j_call: TRBJ1-5
cdr3_aa: CAWRGGPNDYGYTF; cdr3_nt: TGTGCCTGGAGAGGCGGGCCCAACGACTATGGCTACACCTTC; d_call: -; v_call: TRBV30; j_call: TRBJ1-2
cdr3_aa: CASSQSGQGYTF; cdr3_nt: TGCGCCAGCAGCCAATCGGGACAGGGCTACACCTTC; d_call: TRBD1; v_call: TRBV4-1; j_call: TRBJ1-2
cdr3_aa: CATSAQGYEQYF; cdr3_nt: TGTGCCACCAGCGCCCAGGGTTACGAGCAGTACTTC; d_call: -; v_call: TRBV15; j_call: TRBJ2-7
cdr3_aa: CASSLGGRDNQPQHF; cdr3_nt: TGTGCCAGCAGCTTAGGCGGGAGGGACAATCAGCCCCAGCATTTT; d_call: -; v_call: TRBV7-2; j_call: TRBJ1-5
cdr3_aa: CASSMRDTQYF; cdr3_nt: TGTGCCAGTAGTATGAGAGATACGCAGTATTTT; d_call: -; v_call: TRBV19; j_call: TRBJ2-3
cdr3_aa: CASRQGGSPLHF; cdr3_nt: TGCGCCAGCAGACAGGGGGGTTCACCCCTCCACTTT; d_call: TRBD1; v_call: TRBV5-1; j_call: TRBJ1-6